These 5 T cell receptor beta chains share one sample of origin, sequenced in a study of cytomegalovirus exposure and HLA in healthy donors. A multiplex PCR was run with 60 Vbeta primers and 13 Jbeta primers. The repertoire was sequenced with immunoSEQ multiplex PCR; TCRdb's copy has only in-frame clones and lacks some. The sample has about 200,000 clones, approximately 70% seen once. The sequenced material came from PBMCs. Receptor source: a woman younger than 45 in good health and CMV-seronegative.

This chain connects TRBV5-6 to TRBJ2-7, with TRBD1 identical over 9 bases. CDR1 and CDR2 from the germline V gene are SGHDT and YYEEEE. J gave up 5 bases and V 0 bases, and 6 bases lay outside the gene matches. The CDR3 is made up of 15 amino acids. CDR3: CASSLEGQGSHEQYF. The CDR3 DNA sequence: TGTGCCAGCAGCTTGGAGGGACAGGGATCCCACGAGCAGTACTTC.

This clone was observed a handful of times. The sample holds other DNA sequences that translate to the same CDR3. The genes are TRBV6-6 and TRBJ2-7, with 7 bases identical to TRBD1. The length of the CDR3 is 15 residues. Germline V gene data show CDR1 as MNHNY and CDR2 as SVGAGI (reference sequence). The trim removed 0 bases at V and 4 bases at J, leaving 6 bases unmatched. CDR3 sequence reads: CASSYSMGQSYEQYF. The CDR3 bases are TGTGCCAGCAGTTACTCGATGGGACAGAGTTACGAGCAGTACTTC.

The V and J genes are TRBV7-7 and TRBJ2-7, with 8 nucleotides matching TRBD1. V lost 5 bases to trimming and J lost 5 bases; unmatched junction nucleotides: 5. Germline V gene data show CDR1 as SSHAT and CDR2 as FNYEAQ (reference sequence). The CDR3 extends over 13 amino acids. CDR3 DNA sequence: TGTGCCAGCAGCCGACAGGGGTTAGACGAGCAGTACTTC. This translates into CASSRQGLDEQYF.

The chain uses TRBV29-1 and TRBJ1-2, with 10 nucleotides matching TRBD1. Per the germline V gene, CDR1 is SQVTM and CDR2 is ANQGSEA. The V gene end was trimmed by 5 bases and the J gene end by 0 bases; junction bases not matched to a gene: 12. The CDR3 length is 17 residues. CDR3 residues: CSVTGSRDRGSNYGYTF. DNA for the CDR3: TGCAGCGTTACCGGGTCCCGGGACAGGGGATCTAACTATGGCTACACCTTC.

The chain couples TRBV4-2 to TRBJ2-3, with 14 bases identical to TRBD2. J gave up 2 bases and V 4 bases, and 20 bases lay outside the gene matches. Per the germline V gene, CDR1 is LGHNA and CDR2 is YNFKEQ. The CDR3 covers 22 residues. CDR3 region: CASSPLNSGTSGGLGDTDTQYF. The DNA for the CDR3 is TGTGCCAGCAGCCCCTTAAACTCCGGGACTAGCGGGGGTCTGGGCGACACAGATACGCAGTATTTT.